The 21 T cell receptor beta chains below come from one sample, sequenced in a study of T-cell reconstitution after alpha-beta-depleted transplantation in children. Preparation of the TCRbeta library involved a method that used unique molecular identifiers. TCRdb recomputed calls from the PCR reads with MiXCR, one row per CDR3 protein. The profile shows 700,000 to 850,000 distinct CDR3 sequences, 16% of them singletons. The source material was PBMCs, mostly from graft donor cells, sampled 360 days after TCRalphabeta/CD19-depleted stem cell transplant. All receptors derive from a male patient aged 5 to 17 who had a stem cell transplant for acute lymphoblastic leukemia, so the T cells may come from the graft donor.

This clonotype has a handful of counts. The chain combines TRBV3-1 with TRBJ1-1; 7 positions agree with TRBD1. Germline lookup yields CDR1 LGHDT and CDR2 YNNKEL (reference sequence). This CDR3 region has 16 residues. The junction had 11 bases not matched to a gene; V was cut back by 3 bases and J by 4 bases. The DNA for the CDR3 is TGTGCCAGCAGCCAGGGTACCGGGACAGTCGGCACTGAAGCTTTCTTT. Residues: CASSQGTGTVGTEAFF.

This clonotype showed up just a few times. The chain carries TRBV24-1 and TRBJ2-3; 15 bases map to TRBD2. The germline V gene has CDR1 KGHDR and CDR2 SFDVKD. The V segment lost 4 bases and the J segment 2 bases; nucleotides outside the gene matches: 6. The length of the CDR3 is 18 residues. The CDR3 DNA sequence: TGTGCCACCAGTGAGAAAGGGACTAGCGGGAGGAACACAGATACGCAGTATTTT. Translated, it gives CATSEKGTSGRNTDTQYF.

The chain combines TRBV7-8 with TRBJ2-3, with D hard to call. The CDR3 length is 15 residues. Trimming cost V 1 base and J 1 base, with 9 bases left between them. Germline V gene sequence: CDR1 SGHVS, CDR2 FQNEAQ. CDR3 protein: CASSLGFGGTDTQYF. CDR3 in DNA: TGTGCCAGCAGCTTAGGTTTCGGCGGCACAGATACGCAGTATTTT. The full variable domain, its missing parts supplied by reference TRBV7-8 and TRBJ2-3, is GAGVSQSPRYKVAKRGQDVALRCDPISGHVSLFWYQQALGQGPEFLTYFQNEAQLDKSGLPSDRFFAERPEGSVSTLKIQRTQQEDSAVYLCASSLGFGGTDTQYFGPGTRLTVL.

The J gene is TRBJ2-2, the V gene TRBV7-9; 8 bases are shared with TRBD2. The J segment lost 3 bases and the V segment lost 5 bases, leaving 8 bases of the junction unmatched. The germline gives CDR1 SEHNR, CDR2 FQNEAQ (reference sequence). CDR3 length: 16 amino acids. CDR3 amino acids: CASSPSGTRDTGELFF. CDR3 in DNA: TGTGCCAGCAGCCCTTCCGGGACTAGGGACACCGGGGAGCTGTTTTTT. The entire variable domain, with the rest obtained from reference TRBV7-9 and TRBJ2-2, is as follows: DTGVSQNPRHKITKRGQNVTFRCDPISEHNRLYWYRQTLGQGPEFLTYFQNEAQLEKSRLLSDRFSAERPKGSFSTLEIQRTEQGDSAMYLCASSPSGTRDTGELFFGEGSRLTVL.

There are a few counts of this clonotype. The chain carries TRBV20-1 and TRBJ2-7; D may correspond to TRBD1 or TRBD2 (5 bases each). There are 14 residues in the CDR3. V was cut by 6 bases and J by 3 bases, with 18 bases left in between. Germline V gene data show CDR1 as DFQATT and CDR2 as SNEGSKA (reference sequence). In DNA, the CDR3 is TGCAGTGCCCAGGGCCCCGGGGCCCGCTACGAGCAGTACTTC. Protein product: CSAQGPGARYEQYF.

The gene calls are TRBV6-5 and TRBJ1-5; no firm D call. Germline V gives CDR1 MNHEY, CDR2 SVGAGI. The CDR3 has 15 amino acids. V lost 0 bases, J lost 4 bases, and 10 bases lay in between. CDR3 bases: TGTGCCAGCAGTTACTCCAGCGCCAATAATCAGCCCCAGCATTTT. Protein: CASSYSSANNQPQHF.

V and J are TRBV7-9 and TRBJ2-7; no definite D call. The germline V and J ends were trimmed by 5 bases and 6 bases, with 8 bases remaining between them. Germline CDR1 reads SEHNR; CDR2 reads FQNEAQ (reference sequence). This CDR3 is 11 amino acids long. The CDR3 is CASSEYPEQYF. In DNA, the CDR3 is TGTGCCAGCAGCGAATATCCCGAGCAGTACTTC.

V gene TRBV10-3 combines with J gene TRBJ2-7; TRBD1 matches at 9 bases. Germline CDR1 is ENHRY and CDR2 is SYGVKD. CDR3 size: 15 residues. V dropped 4 bases and J dropped 2; count of bases not matched to a gene: 6. DNA of the CDR3: TGTGCCATCAGTGGGGACAGGGAGAGGGCCTACGAGCAGTACTTC. Its protein product is CAISGDRERAYEQYF.

The chain employs TRBV20-1 and TRBJ2-3; D is uncertain. V lost 5 bases and J 5 bases, leaving 11 bases between the germline ends. The CDR3 loop spans 12 amino acids. CDR1 is DFQATT, CDR2 SNEGSKA, per germline (reference sequence). This chain's CDR3 is CSAPHVGDTQYF. The CDR3 coding sequence is TGCAGTGCTCCCCACGTCGGAGATACGCAGTATTTT.

This sequence joins TRBV9 and TRBJ2-5, with a weak D call TRBD1 (5 bases). Trimming removed 4 bases from V and 1 base from J, with 11 bases in between. There are 14 residues in the CDR3. Germline CDR1 and CDR2: SGDLS and YYNGEE. The CDR3 coding sequence is TGTGCCAGCAGCATGAGACAGACCCAAGAGACCCAGTACTTC. The encoded protein is CASSMRQTQETQYF.

A few counts support this clonotype. This sequence joins TRBV7-9 and TRBJ1-1; possibly TRBD1 for D (5 bases). Germline loops: CDR1 SEHNR, CDR2 FQNEAQ (reference sequence). The CDR3 covers 13 residues. The V end was cut by 8 bases, the J end by 0 bases, with 10 bases between. CDR3 amino acids: CASETGLNTEAFF. The CDR3 DNA is TGTGCCAGCGAAACAGGCCTGAACACTGAAGCTTTCTTT. Based on the CDR3 plus reference TRBV7-9 and TRBJ1-1, the full variable domain is DTGVSQNPRHKITKRGQNVTFRCDPISEHNRLYWYRQTLGQGPEFLTYFQNEAQLEKSRLLSDRFSAERPKGSFSTLEIQRTEQGDSAMYLCASETGLNTEAFFGQGTRLTVV.

This clonotype was counted only a few times. The chain couples TRBV20-1 to TRBJ2-3; 12 bases map to TRBD2. The CDR3 sequence is 15 residues long. The V segment lost 3 bases and the J segment 4 bases; nucleotides outside the gene matches: 5. Germline V gene sequence: CDR1 DFQATT, CDR2 SNEGSKA (reference sequence). The CDR3, as DNA: TGCAGTGCTAGGGTCCTAGCGGGAGGGCCAGATACGCAGTATTTT. Its translation is CSARVLAGGPDTQYF.

This chain connects TRBV18 to TRBJ2-1, with TRBD2 identical over 10 bases. The junction had 1 base not matched to a gene; V was cut back by 3 bases and J by 5 bases. Germline CDR1 and CDR2: KGHSH and LQKENI. The CDR3 sequence is 14 residues long. CDR3 loop: CASSPLAGDNEQFF. CDR3 bases: TGTGCCAGCTCACCGCTAGCGGGGGACAATGAGCAGTTCTTC.

This chain links TRBV18 with TRBJ2-1; 10 bases map to TRBD1. Germline V CDR1 and CDR2: KGHSH, LQKENI. This CDR3 region has 15 residues. The junction had 11 bases not matched to a gene; V was cut back by 7 bases and J by 8 bases. CDR3 nucleotide sequence: TGTGCCAGCTTACGGGACAGGGGATTAAAAGATGAGCAGTTCTTC. Amino acid sequence: CASLRDRGLKDEQFF.

The rearrangement links TRBV7-9 to TRBJ2-7; 7 bases fit TRBD1. From germline, CDR1 is SEHNR and CDR2 FQNEAQ (reference sequence). CDR3 size: 14 residues. V shed 3 bases, J shed 6 bases, and the junction held 8 bases outside the gene matches. CDR3 region: CASSLLTTGREQYF. CDR3 bases: TGTGCCAGCAGCTTGTTGACGACAGGGCGCGAGCAGTACTTC.

The gene calls are TRBV5-1 and TRBJ1-2, with D tentatively TRBD1 (5 bases). V dropped 3 bases and J dropped 1 base, with 19 bases sitting between them. CDR3 size: 17 residues. The germline V gene encodes CDR1 SGHRS and CDR2 YFSETQ. The CDR3 DNA sequence: TGCGCCAGCAGCTCTCCGGGACGCGCGACCAGTAACTATGGCTACACCTTC. This sequence encodes CASSSPGRATSNYGYTF.

This clonotype was recorded at least ten times. V and J are TRBV18 and TRBJ2-5; D uncertain. The germline V and J ends were trimmed by 5 bases and 0 bases, with 4 bases remaining between them. This CDR3 region has 12 residues. Germline V gene data show CDR1 as KGHSH and CDR2 as LQKENI. Here the CDR3 reads CASSEYQETQYF. CDR3 nucleotide sequence: TGTGCCAGCTCAGAGTACCAAGAGACCCAGTACTTC.

The genes are TRBV20-1 and TRBJ2-1, with a possible D match to TRBD2 (6 bases). CDR1 is DFQATT and CDR2 is SNEGSKA in the germline V gene (reference sequence). V lost 3 bases and J lost 8, with 11 bases in between. There are 12 residues in the CDR3. The CDR3 DNA is TGCAGTGCTAGGATTAGCGGCGATGAGCAGTTCTTC. Its translation: CSARISGDEQFF.

The chain employs TRBV20-1 and TRBJ2-1; 10 nucleotides agree with TRBD2. This CDR3 has 15 residues. Trimming cost V 5 bases and J 4 bases; bases outside gene matches: 8. Germline assignment: CDR1 DFQATT and CDR2 SNEGSKA (reference sequence). CDR3 protein: CSARPTSGPYNEQFF. CDR3 sequence (DNA): TGCAGTGCTCGCCCGACTAGCGGGCCTTACAATGAGCAGTTCTTC.

The J gene is TRBJ2-1, the V gene TRBV20-1, with D perhaps assigned TRBD1 or TRBD2 (5 bases each). CDR3 length equals 14 residues. Germline V gene sequence: CDR1 DFQATT, CDR2 SNEGSKA (reference sequence). V lost 2 bases, J lost 9 bases, and 17 bases lay in between. CDR3 in amino acids: CSARPGRLTREQFF. As DNA, the CDR3 is TGCAGTGCTAGACCGGGACGCCTTACCCGTGAGCAGTTCTTC.

The chain links TRBV10-1 to TRBJ2-3; no firm D call. CDR1 and CDR2 (germline): WNHNN, SYGVQD (reference sequence). The V gene lost 7 bases and the J gene lost 2 bases, with 10 bases spanning the gap. CDR3 length equals 13 residues. CDR3 coding DNA: TGCGCCAGCACCCGACGCGACACAGATACGCAGTATTTT. Translation: CASTRRDTDTQYF.